The rows below give T cell receptor beta chains drawn from one sample of a study of blood T cell repertoires in COVID-19. Clones were read by immunoSEQ multiplex PCR, and TCRdb kept only the in-frame ones, dropping some. The profile covers a few hundred thousand clones, with around 82% appearing a single time and 0.87% taken by the ten largest. Specimen: peripheral blood. Receptors originate from a human donor with COVID-19, enrolled during active disease. The donor label of this sample is uncertain. Each CDR3 is given with its conserved first and last residue. Each record gives: clone size, J gene, V gene, CDR3 protein. A row's size may be missing; if present it is once, few, many or a size class.

. | TRBJ1-5 | TRBV5-1 | CASSLGTGRGNQPQHF
. | TRBJ2-7 | TRBV24-1 | CATSGLISYEQYF
. | TRBJ2-1 | TRBV2 | CASTTGAPKQFF
. | TRBJ2-5 | TRBV11-2 | CASSLLGGSETQYF
. | TRBJ2-3 | TRBV7-2 | CASSLVFGTQYF
once | TRBJ2-7 | TRBV7-2 | CASSLGAGASSYEQYF
once | TRBJ1-6 | TRBV28 | CASSTGQGWRSPLHF
. | TRBJ2-7 | TRBV19 | CASSVTSGSFYEQYF
. | TRBJ1-5 | TRBV2 | CASSEGGRVSNQPQHF
. | TRBJ1-1 | TRBV29-1 | CSVYLTGAHTEAFF
once | TRBJ2-3 | TRBV11-3 | CASSLAGTSGTDTQYF
once | TRBJ2-5 | TRBV2 | CASSTRGWETQYF
. | TRBJ2-3 | TRBV2 | CASSPGLDTDTQYF
. | TRBJ1-2 | TRBV5-5 | CASSLLPTDLNYGYTF
. | TRBJ2-1 | TRBV5-6 | CASSPGLAANNEQFF